This TCR beta chain was identified in a study of cytomegalovirus exposure and HLA in healthy donors. The germline CDR1 and CDR2 sequences are LNHDA and SQIVND (reference sequence). This CDR3 spans 15 amino acids. V lost 6 bases and J 5 bases, leaving 19 bases between the germline ends. PCR amplification relied on 60 Vbeta primers (plus 13 Jbeta primers). Sequenced by immunoSEQ multiplex PCR; TCRdb stores in-frame clones only, minus some. The sample has about 120,000 clones, about three quarters seen once. The sequenced sample was PBMCs. This chain uses TRBV19 with TRBJ1-1, with D possibly matching TRBD1 (5 bases). The clonotype originates from a middle-aged woman in good health and CMV-seropositive. CDR3 protein: CASRPFGAGLTEAFF. Here the CDR3 DNA reads TGTGCCAGTAGACCTTTTGGGGCAGGGCTGACTGAAGCTTTCTTT.